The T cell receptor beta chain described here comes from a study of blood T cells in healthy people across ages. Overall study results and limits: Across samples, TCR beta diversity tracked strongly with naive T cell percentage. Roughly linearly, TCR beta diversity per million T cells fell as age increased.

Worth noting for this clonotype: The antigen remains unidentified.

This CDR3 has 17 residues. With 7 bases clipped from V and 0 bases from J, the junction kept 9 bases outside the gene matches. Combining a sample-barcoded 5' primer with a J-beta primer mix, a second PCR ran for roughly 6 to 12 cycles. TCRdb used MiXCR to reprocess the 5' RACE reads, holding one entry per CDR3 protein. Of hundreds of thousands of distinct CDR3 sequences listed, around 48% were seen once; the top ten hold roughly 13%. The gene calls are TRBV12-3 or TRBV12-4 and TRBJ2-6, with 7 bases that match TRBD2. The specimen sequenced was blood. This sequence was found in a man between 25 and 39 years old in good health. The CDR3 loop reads CASTRSGSYSGANVLTF. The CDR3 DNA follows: TGTGCCAGCACTCGTAGCGGGTCCTACTCTGGGGCCAACGTCCTGACTTTC.